These 25 T cell receptor beta chains share one sample of origin, sequenced in a study of blood T cells in healthy people across ages. A second PCR, run for about 6 to 11 cycles, used a sample-barcoded 5' primer plus a J-beta primer mix. Via MiXCR, TCRdb re-called the 5' RACE reads, giving one row per CDR3 protein. The repertoire consists of hundreds of thousands of distinct CDR3 sequences, with roughly 64% occurring once and the leading ten covering 22%. Sequencing was done on a sample of blood. The receptors originated from a man aged 30 to 39 in good health.

The gene calls are TRBV28 and TRBJ2-5; 7 bases map to TRBD2. J was trimmed by 4 bases and V by 8 bases; bases with no gene match: 7. Germline CDR1 is MDHEN and CDR2 is SYDVKM. This CDR3 comprises 13 residues. For the CDR3, the DNA is TGTGCCAGCCGGCTAGCGGTGGGAGAGACCCAGTACTTC. This translates into CASRLAVGETQYF.

V gene TRBV6-1 combines with J gene TRBJ2-1, with 11 positions matching TRBD2. CDR1 is MNHNS, CDR2 SASEGT, per germline. V trimming: 5 bases; J trimming: 8 bases; junction bases outside the gene matches: 8. The CDR3 is made up of 15 amino acids. Here the CDR3 DNA reads TGTGCCAGCAGTCCTGGACTAGCGGGTTTAGATGAGCAGTTCTTC. Encoded protein: CASSPGLAGLDEQFF.

Of note for this clonotype: A junction end diverges from the germline sequence, so it may reflect a read error. The rearrangement joins TRBV6-5 to TRBJ2-1; D is possibly TRBD1 (8 bases). Germline V gives CDR1 MNHEY, CDR2 SVGAGI. The CDR3 totals 16 residues. CDR3 nucleotide sequence: TGTGCCGGCAGACAGGGGTCTTCCGCGGGGGTCAATGAGCAGTTCTTC. As protein: CAGRQGSSAGVNEQFF.

This clonotype was seen repeatedly, ten times or more. J is TRBJ2-7 and V is TRBV10-3, with D unresolved. V dropped 3 bases and J dropped 0 bases, with 12 bases sitting between them. This CDR3 comprises 15 residues. Germline values: CDR1 ENHRY, CDR2 SYGVKD. The CDR3 is CAISEGLTASYEQYF. DNA of the CDR3: TGTGCCATCAGTGAAGGCCTTACGGCCTCCTACGAGCAGTACTTC.

The table lists this clonotype with a few counts. The chain is built from TRBV29-1 and TRBJ2-1; TRBD2 matches at 9 bases. Trimming removed 3 bases from V and 10 bases from J; junction bases left unmatched: 7. CDR3 length: 13 amino acids. CDR1 is SQVTM, CDR2 ANQGSEA, per germline. The CDR3 DNA follows: TGCAGCGTTGATAGCGGGAGAAGAGCCGAGCAGTTCTTC. Its protein product is CSVDSGRRAEQFF.

The V gene is TRBV6-5, the J gene TRBJ2-3, with 7 nucleotides matching TRBD2. The trim removed 0 bases at V and 0 bases at J, leaving 12 bases unmatched. The CDR3 sequence is 19 residues long. The germline V gene has CDR1 MNHEY and CDR2 SVGAGI. The CDR3 region is CASSYSTPLLAASTDTQYF. In nucleotides, the CDR3 is TGTGCCAGCAGTTACTCCACACCCCTCCTAGCGGCTAGCACAGATACGCAGTATTTT.

This clonotype was detected ten times or more. V usage is TRBV20-1 and J usage is TRBJ2-7; no clear D gene. Germline loops: CDR1 DFQATT, CDR2 SNEGSKA (reference sequence). V gave up 3 bases and J gave up 3 bases, with 12 bases separating them. CDR3 size: 13 residues. The CDR3 is CSASDSGSYEQYF. Written as DNA, the CDR3 is TGCAGTGCTAGTGACTCAGGTAGCTACGAGCAGTACTTC.

This CDR3 reads CASTHPPGSPENIQYF. In nucleotides, the CDR3 is TGTGCCAGCACCCATCCGCCGGGGTCCCCAGAAAACATTCAGTACTTC. The V gene is TRBV6-6, the J gene TRBJ2-4; a possible D gene is TRBD2 (5 bases). CDR1 and CDR2 (germline): MNHNY, SVGAGI (reference sequence). Trimming cost V 7 bases and J 5 bases, with 21 bases left between them. CDR3 length equals 16 residues.

The chain joins TRBV7-9 to TRBJ1-2, with 7 bases that match TRBD1. V shed 4 bases and J 4 bases; nucleotides not matched to a gene: 6. The V gene's germline CDR1 is SEHNR and CDR2 FQNEAQ (reference sequence). The CDR3 totals 14 residues. Written as DNA, the CDR3 is TGTGCCAGCAGCTGGGGAGGACAGGCCTATGGCTACACCTTC. Protein sequence: CASSWGGQAYGYTF.

Comment on this clonotype: One junction end does not reproduce the germline sequence, and a read error may be involved. The chain combines TRBV5-1 with TRBJ1-5; no clear D. Germline V CDR1 and CDR2: SGHRS, YFSETQ. The CDR3 loop spans 13 amino acids. CDR3 sequence: CVSSPGENQPQHF. The CDR3 nucleotides read TGCGTCAGCAGCCCTGGGGAGAATCAGCCCCAGCATTTT.

This clonotype has only a few counts. The chain links TRBV11-3 to TRBJ2-1; 9 bases match TRBD2. Germline CDR1 is SGHNT and CDR2 is YENEEA. This CDR3 is 16 amino acids long. The V segment lost 3 bases and the J segment 6 bases; nucleotides outside the gene matches: 9. The CDR3 DNA is TGTGCCAGCAGCTTGAAAAGCGGGGGGTCGGCCAATGAGCAGTTCTTC. It yields the protein CASSLKSGGSANEQFF.

V usage is TRBV7-9 and J usage is TRBJ2-1; 9 positions agree with TRBD1. The V segment lost 10 bases and the J segment 12 bases; nucleotides outside the gene matches: 13. This CDR3 region has 13 residues. Germline V gene data show CDR1 as SEHNR and CDR2 as FQNEAQ (reference sequence). The CDR3 coding sequence is TGTGCCAACACCAACACAGGGGGCGCCCCGCAGTTCTTC. It specifies CANTNTGGAPQFF.

This clonotype was counted once. The chain links TRBV6-2 or TRBV6-3 to TRBJ2-1, with TRBD1 matching over 7 bases. The CDR3 length is 13 residues. CDR1 MNHEY and CDR2 SVGEGT come from the germline V gene. J lost 8 bases, V lost 6 bases, and 7 bases had no gene match. The CDR3 nucleotides are TGTGCCAGCAGACCCCACAGGGGCTATGAGCAGTTCTTC. This sequence encodes CASRPHRGYEQFF.

The V call is TRBV4-3, the J call TRBJ1-5, with D uncertain. CDR1 LGHNA and CDR2 YSLEER come from the germline V gene. Trimming removed 0 bases from V and 7 bases from J, with 7 bases in between. The CDR3 contains 13 residues. The CDR3 coding sequence is TGCGCCAGCAGCCAAGATGGGAGCCAGCCCCAGCATTTT. Translated, it gives CASSQDGSQPQHF.

This clonotype was recorded only once. The V gene is TRBV7-2, the J gene TRBJ1-1, with 9 nucleotides matching TRBD1. The CDR3 consists of 16 residues. The V and J ends lost 6 bases and 2 bases, in that order; junction bases with no gene match: 10. Germline CDR1 SGHTA, CDR2 FQGNSA. In DNA form, the CDR3 reads TGTGCCAGCAGGTTACCGGGACAGGGATATAACACTGAAGCTTTCTTT. Protein: CASRLPGQGYNTEAFF.

The chain combines TRBV5-1 with TRBJ2-1; 10 bases map to TRBD2. Germline-derived CDR1 and CDR2 are SGHRS and YFSETQ. V shed 0 bases, J shed 1 base, and the junction held 7 bases outside the gene matches. The CDR3 has 18 residues. The CDR3 DNA follows: TGCGCCAGCAGCTTGGTTCCTAGCGGGAGATCTTCCTACAATGAGCAGTTCTTC. Amino acid sequence: CASSLVPSGRSSYNEQFF.

V is TRBV12-3 or TRBV12-4 and J is TRBJ1-4; D is perhaps TRBD1 (5 bases). This CDR3 region has 14 residues. V was clipped by 7 bases and J by 8 bases, with 17 bases between them. The CDR3, as DNA: TGTGCCAGCACCTGGGATCAGGGACGAGAAAAACTGTTTTTT. Protein: CASTWDQGREKLFF.

The chain uses TRBV12-3 or TRBV12-4 and TRBJ2-3, with D hard to call. The germline V and J ends were trimmed by 10 bases and 5 bases, with 13 bases remaining between them. CDR3 length equals 12 residues. In nucleotides, the CDR3 is TGTGCCACCCATAGCCGCAAAGATACGCAGTATTTT. Its translation is CATHSRKDTQYF.

The CDR3 here is CASSQPIAGSADTQYF. The CDR3 region has the DNA TGTGCCAGCAGCCAGCCTATAGCGGGGTCCGCAGATACGCAGTATTTT. This chain uses TRBV4-2 with TRBJ2-3; 8 positions agree with TRBD2. The germline V gene encodes CDR1 LGHNA and CDR2 YNFKEQ. The ends lost 3 bases at V and 4 bases at J; junction bases unmatched: 9. This CDR3 has 16 amino acids.

The chain is built from TRBV9 and TRBJ2-5; D unclear. V was trimmed by 0 bases and J by 2 bases, leaving 8 bases between them. Germline assignment: CDR1 SGDLS and CDR2 YYNGEE. CDR3 length: 14 residues. CDR3 coding DNA: TGTGCCAGCAGCGTAGAGGCAGGACAAGAGACCCAGTACTTC. Protein product: CASSVEAGQETQYF.

V is TRBV30 and J is TRBJ2-5; a weak D match, TRBD1 (6 bases). The ends were cut back, 2 bases at V and 2 bases at J, with 15 bases in the middle. Germline CDR1 and CDR2: GTSNPN and SVGIG (reference sequence). This CDR3 contains 15 residues. For the CDR3, the DNA is TGTGCCTGGAGTCCGAGACAGGTCTATCAAGAGACCCAGTACTTC. Translated: CAWSPRQVYQETQYF.

A single count supports this clonotype. The chain carries TRBV20-1 and TRBJ2-1, with no clear D. Deletions cut 0 bases from V and 11 bases from J, with 20 bases between. CDR1 is DFQATT, CDR2 SNEGSKA, per germline (reference sequence). The length of the CDR3 is 15 residues. The CDR3, as DNA: TGCAGTGCTAGAGATAAAAACCGGGCCTCAGGCAAGCAGTTCTTC. Translating it yields CSARDKNRASGKQFF.

The chain carries TRBV20-1 and TRBJ2-7, with D unclear. CDR1 is DFQATT, CDR2 SNEGSKA, per germline (reference sequence). The CDR3 length is 15 residues. The V end lost 1 base, the J end lost 1 base, and 14 bases lay between the germline ends. The CDR3 reads CSARGPGVVSYEQYF. The CDR3 DNA reads TGCAGTGCTAGAGGACCGGGTGTGGTGTCCTACGAGCAGTACTTC.

The genes are TRBV4-2 and TRBJ1-4, with unresolved D. The V gene lost 0 bases and the J gene lost 4 bases, with 15 bases spanning the gap. Germline V gene lookup returns CDR1 LGHNA and CDR2 YNFKEQ. The CDR3 extends over 17 amino acids. CDR3 region: CASSQEPVRAINEKLFF. The CDR3 DNA is TGTGCCAGCAGCCAAGAGCCCGTTCGGGCTATTAATGAAAAACTGTTTTTT.

This sequence joins TRBV7-2 and TRBJ2-1; D ambiguous. The germline CDR1 and CDR2 sequences are SGHTA and FQGNSA. This CDR3 is 14 amino acids long. The V end was cut by 3 bases, the J end by 9 bases, with 15 bases between. The CDR3 spells CASSFLKGSGEQFF. The CDR3, as DNA: TGTGCCAGCAGCTTTTTAAAGGGATCTGGTGAGCAGTTCTTC.